This TCR beta chain was captured in a study of T cells in localized non-small cell lung cancer. Clones were sequenced by immunoSEQ multiplex PCR, and TCRdb holds only the in-frame ones, with some missing. The table includes 24,000 or so clones, about 86% detected once. In germline, CDR1 is SGHDT, CDR2 YYEEEE. V lost 5 bases to trimming and J lost 2 bases, with 25 bases between them. The length of the CDR3 is 18 residues. This TCR was sampled from a female donor older than 55 with stage I lung adenocarcinoma. J is TRBJ2-5 and V is TRBV5-6, with D possibly matching TRBD2 (6 bases). The sample was peripheral blood, taken before any cancer treatment. CDR3 coding DNA: TGTGCCAGCAGACTCGGATGGGGGACTCCGGGCAAGCAAGAGACCCAGTACTTC. Protein product: CASRLGWGTPGKQETQYF.